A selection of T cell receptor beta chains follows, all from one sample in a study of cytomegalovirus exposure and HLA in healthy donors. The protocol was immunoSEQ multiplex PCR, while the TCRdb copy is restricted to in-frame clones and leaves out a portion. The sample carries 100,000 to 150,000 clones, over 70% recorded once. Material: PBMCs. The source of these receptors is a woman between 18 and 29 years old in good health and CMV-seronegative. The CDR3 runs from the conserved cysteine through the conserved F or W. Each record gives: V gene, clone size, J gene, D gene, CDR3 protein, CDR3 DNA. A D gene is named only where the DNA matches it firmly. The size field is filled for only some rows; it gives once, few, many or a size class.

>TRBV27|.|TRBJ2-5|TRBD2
CASSLSRGGETQYF
TGTGCCAGCAGTTTATCGCGCGGGGGGGAAACCCAGTACTTC
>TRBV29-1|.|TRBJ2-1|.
CSVRLTGEFF
TGCAGCGTTAGACTAACTGGGGAGTTCTTC
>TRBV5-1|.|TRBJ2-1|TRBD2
CASSHALTSASYNEQFF
TGCGCCAGCAGTCACGCGTTAACTAGCGCCTCCTACAATGAGCAGTTCTTC
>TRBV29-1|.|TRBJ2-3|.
CSVGNRLTDTQYF
TGCAGCGTTGGGAACAGGCTGACAGATACGCAGTATTTT
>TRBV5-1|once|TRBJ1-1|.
CASSGGSLGAFF
TGCGCCAGCAGCGGCGGGAGCCTAGGGGCTTTCTTT
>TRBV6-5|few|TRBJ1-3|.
CASSSPSSGNTIYF
TGTGCCAGCAGTTCCCCGTCCTCTGGAAACACCATATATTTT
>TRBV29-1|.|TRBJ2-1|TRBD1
CSVGFFWTGKDVTVNEQFF
TGCAGCGTGGGCTTTTTTTGGACAGGGAAGGATGTGACAGTCAATGAGCAGTTCTTC
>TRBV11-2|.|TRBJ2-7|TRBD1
CASSSGTGSYEQYF
TGTGCCAGCAGCTCCGGGACAGGGTCCTACGAGCAGTACTTC
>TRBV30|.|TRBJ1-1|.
CAWSVRGSGTEAFF
TGTGCCTGGAGTGTGAGAGGGAGTGGCACTGAAGCTTTCTTT
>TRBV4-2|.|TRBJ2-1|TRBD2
CASSQDMGLVRAILYNEQFF
TGTGCCAGCAGCCAAGATATGGGACTAGTGCGGGCAATTTTATACAATGAGCAGTTCTTC
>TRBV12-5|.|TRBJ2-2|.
CASGPPSGGSGGELFF
TGTGCTAGTGGTCCGCCAAGCGGAGGATCCGGCGGGGAGCTGTTTTTT
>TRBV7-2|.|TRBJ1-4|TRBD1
CASSSPGQGREKLFF
TGTGCCAGCAGCTCCCCGGGACAGGGGCGGGAAAAACTGTTTTTT
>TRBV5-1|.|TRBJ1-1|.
CASSLSPAEGTEAFF
TGCGCCAGCAGCTTGTCCCCTGCAGAGGGCACTGAAGCTTTCTTT
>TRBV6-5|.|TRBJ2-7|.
CASSYAVPPNSYEQYF
TGTGCCAGCAGTTACGCCGTCCCGCCAAACAGCTACGAGCAGTACTTC
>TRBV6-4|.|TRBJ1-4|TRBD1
CASRGQGEHGGEKLFF
TGTGCCAGCAGGGGACAGGGTGAGCACGGCGGTGAAAAACTGTTTTTT
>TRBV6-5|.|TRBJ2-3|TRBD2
CASGRGRQPQYF
TGTGCCAGCGGGAGGGGCCGGCAGCCCCAGTATTTT
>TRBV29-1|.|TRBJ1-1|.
CSVKGTRWIEAFF
TGCAGCGTTAAAGGGACAAGGTGGATTGAAGCTTTCTTT
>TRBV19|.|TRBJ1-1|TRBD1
CASSRTGGTEAFF
TGTGCCAGTAGCAGGACAGGGGGCACTGAAGCTTTCTTT
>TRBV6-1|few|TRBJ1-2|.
CASSERGHYYGYTF
TGTGCCAGCAGTGAAAGGGGACACTACTATGGCTACACCTTC
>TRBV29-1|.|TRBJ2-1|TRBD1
CSVEGQGGGKDNEQFF
TGCAGCGTTGAAGGACAGGGGGGAGGGAAGGACAATGAGCAGTTCTTC
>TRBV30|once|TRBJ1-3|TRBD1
CAWNRDRGVDGNTIYF
TGTGCCTGGAATCGGGACAGGGGGGTTGATGGAAACACCATATATTTT
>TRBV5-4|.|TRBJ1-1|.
CASSPGVNTEAFF
TGTGCCAGCAGTCCCGGTGTTAACACTGAAGCTTTCTTT
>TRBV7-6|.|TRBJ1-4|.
CASSREYSEKLFF
TGTGCCAGCAGCCGCGAATATAGTGAAAAACTGTTTTTT
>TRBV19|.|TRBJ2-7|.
CASRAGGRGTYEQYF
TGTGCCAGTAGGGCCGGGGGGCGCGGTACCTACGAGCAGTACTTC
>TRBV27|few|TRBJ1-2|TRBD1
CASSQTGGAVNGYTF
TGTGCCAGCAGTCAGACAGGGGGCGCGGTGAATGGCTACACCTTC
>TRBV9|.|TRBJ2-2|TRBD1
CASSVENRGTGELFF
TGTGCCAGCAGCGTAGAAAACAGGGGCACCGGGGAGCTGTTTTTT
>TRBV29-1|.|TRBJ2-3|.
CSVAGRVTDTQYF
TGCAGCGTTGCGGGCAGGGTTACAGATACGCAGTATTTT
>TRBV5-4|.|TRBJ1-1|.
CASSLIGGDGAFF
TGTGCCAGCAGCTTGATAGGGGGGGATGGAGCTTTCTTT
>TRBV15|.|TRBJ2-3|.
CATSRDPTRGGTDTQYF
TGTGCCACCAGCAGAGATCCGACCAGGGGAGGGACAGATACGCAGTATTTT
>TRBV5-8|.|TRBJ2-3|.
CASSLVGGRTDTQYF
TGTGCCAGCAGCTTAGTGGGGGGACGCACAGATACGCAGTATTTT
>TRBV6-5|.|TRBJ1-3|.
CASLRDSRSGNTIYF
TGTGCCAGCCTCCGGGACTCCCGCTCTGGAAACACCATATATTTT
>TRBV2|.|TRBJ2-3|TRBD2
CASKRAGVLSSTDTQYF
TGTGCCAGCAAGAGGGCGGGAGTGCTAAGCAGCACAGATACGCAGTATTTT
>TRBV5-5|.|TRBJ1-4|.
CASSQIGGATNEKLFF
TGTGCCAGCAGCCAAATCGGGGGTGCAACTAATGAAAAACTGTTTTTT
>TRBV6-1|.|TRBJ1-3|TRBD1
CASSSSGGAGNTIYF
TGTGCCAGCAGTTCATCAGGGGGAGCTGGAAACACCATATATTTT
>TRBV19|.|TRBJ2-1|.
CASSLTGEGNEQFF
TGTGCCAGTAGCCTAACGGGGGAAGGGAATGAGCAGTTCTTC
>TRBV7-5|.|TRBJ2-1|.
CVRSWPEAGGPYNEQFF
TGTGTCAGAAGCTGGCCCGAGGCTGGAGGGCCCTACAATGAGCAGTTCTTC
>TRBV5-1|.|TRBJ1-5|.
CASSLGQPNQPQHF
TGCGCCAGCAGCTTGGGACAGCCCAATCAGCCCCAGCATTTT
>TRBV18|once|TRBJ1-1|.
CASSPPDSGSTEAFF
TGTGCCAGCTCACCACCGGACAGTGGGAGCACTGAAGCTTTCTTT
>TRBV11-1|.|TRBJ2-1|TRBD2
CASSLGTSINEQFF
TGTGCCAGCAGCTTGGGGACTAGTATAAATGAGCAGTTCTTC
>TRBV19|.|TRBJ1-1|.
CASSIGRGGTEAFF
TGTGCCAGTAGTATCGGACGCGGGGGCACTGAAGCTTTCTTT
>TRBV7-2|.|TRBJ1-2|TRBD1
CASSSRQGADYGYTF
TGTGCCAGCAGCAGCAGACAGGGGGCTGACTATGGCTACACCTTC
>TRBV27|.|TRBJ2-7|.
CASTFRVGYEQYF
TGTGCCAGCACCTTCCGGGTGGGCTACGAGCAGTACTTC
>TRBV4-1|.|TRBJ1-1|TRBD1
CASSQETGVNTEAFF
TGCGCCAGCAGCCAAGAGACAGGGGTGAACACTGAAGCTTTCTTT
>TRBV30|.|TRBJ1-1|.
CAWSVRGAEAFF
TGTGCCTGGAGTGTACGGGGGGCTGAAGCTTTCTTT
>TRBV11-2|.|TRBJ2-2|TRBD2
CASSFPPSGRRTGELFF
TGTGCCAGCAGCTTCCCCCCCAGCGGGAGGCGGACCGGGGAGCTGTTTTTT
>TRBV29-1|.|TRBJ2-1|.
CSGGHSNRDEQFF
TGCAGCGGCGGACACTCCAATCGCGATGAGCAGTTCTTC
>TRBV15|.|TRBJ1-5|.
CATHTTDLGDQPQHF
TGTGCCACCCACACGACAGACCTAGGGGATCAGCCCCAGCATTTT
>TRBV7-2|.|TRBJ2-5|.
CASSTQQGVETQYF
TGTGCCAGCAGCACTCAACAGGGAGTCGAGACCCAGTACTTC